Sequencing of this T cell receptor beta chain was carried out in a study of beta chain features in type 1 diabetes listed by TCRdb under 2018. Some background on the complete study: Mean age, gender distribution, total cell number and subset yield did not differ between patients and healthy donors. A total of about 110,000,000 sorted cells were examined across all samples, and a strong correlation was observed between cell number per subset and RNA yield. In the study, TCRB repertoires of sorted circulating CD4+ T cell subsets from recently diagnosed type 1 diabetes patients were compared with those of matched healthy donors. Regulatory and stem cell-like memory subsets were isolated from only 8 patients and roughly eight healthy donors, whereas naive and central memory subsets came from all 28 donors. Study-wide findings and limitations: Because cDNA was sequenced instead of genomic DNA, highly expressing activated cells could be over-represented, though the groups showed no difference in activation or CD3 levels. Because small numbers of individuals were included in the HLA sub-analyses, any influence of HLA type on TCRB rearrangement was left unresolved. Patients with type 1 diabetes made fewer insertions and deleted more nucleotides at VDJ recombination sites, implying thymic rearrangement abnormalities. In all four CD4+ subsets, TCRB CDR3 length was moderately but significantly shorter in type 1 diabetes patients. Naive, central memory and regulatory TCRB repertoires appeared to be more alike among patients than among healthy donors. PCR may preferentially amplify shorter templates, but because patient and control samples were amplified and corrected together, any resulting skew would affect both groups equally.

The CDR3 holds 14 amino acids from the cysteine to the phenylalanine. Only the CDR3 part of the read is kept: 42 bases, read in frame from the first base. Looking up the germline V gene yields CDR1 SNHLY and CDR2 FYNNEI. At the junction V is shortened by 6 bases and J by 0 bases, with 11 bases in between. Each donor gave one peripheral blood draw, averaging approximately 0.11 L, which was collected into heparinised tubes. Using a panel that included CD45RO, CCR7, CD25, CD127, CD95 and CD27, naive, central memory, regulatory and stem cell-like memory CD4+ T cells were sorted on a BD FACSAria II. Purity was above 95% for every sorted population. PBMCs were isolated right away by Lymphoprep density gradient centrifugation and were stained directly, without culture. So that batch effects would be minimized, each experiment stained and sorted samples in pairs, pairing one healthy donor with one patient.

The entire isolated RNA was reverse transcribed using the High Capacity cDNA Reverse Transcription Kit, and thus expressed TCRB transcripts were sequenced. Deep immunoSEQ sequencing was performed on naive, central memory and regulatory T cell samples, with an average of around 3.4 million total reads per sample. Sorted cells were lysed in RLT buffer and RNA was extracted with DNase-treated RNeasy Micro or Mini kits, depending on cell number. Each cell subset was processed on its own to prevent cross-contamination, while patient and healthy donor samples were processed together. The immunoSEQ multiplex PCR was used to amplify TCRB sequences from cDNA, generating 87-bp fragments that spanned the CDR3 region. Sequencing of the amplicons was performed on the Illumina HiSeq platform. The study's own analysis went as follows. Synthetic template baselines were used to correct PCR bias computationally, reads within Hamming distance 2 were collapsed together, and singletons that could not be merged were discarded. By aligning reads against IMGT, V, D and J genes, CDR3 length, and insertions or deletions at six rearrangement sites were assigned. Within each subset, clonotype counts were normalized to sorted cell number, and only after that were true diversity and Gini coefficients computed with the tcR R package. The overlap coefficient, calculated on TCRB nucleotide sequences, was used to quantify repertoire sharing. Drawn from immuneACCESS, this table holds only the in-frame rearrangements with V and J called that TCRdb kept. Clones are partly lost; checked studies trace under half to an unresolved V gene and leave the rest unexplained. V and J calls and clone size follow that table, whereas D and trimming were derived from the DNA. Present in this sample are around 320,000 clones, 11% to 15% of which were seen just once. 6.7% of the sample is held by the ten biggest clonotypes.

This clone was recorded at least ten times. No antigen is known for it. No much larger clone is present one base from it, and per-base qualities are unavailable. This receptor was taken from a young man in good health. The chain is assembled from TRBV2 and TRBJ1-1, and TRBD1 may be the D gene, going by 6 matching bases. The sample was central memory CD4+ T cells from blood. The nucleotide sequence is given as TGTGCCAGCAGGGCAGGACAGATGAACACTGAAGCTTTCTTT. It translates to CASRAGQMNTEAFF.